Below, 20 T cell receptor beta chains from the same sample are listed, as sequenced in a study of graft-versus-host responses after intestinal transplantation. This table comes from immunoSEQ multiplex PCR, and its TCRdb copy is limited to in-frame clones, with some not included. Here the sample spans roughly 70,000 clones, approximately 87% being singletons. No antigen has been identified for these receptors. The sequences come from unstimulated CD4+ T cells sorted from spleen or lymph node cells, collected before transplant. These TCRs come from a human donor who was the organ donor for an intestinal transplant.

The gene calls are TRBV7-6 and TRBJ2-5, with TRBD1 matching 7 bases. Germline assignment: CDR1 SGHVS and CDR2 FNYEAQ. CDR3 length: 13 amino acids. V lost 6 bases to trimming and J lost 1 base; unmatched junction nucleotides: 2. DNA of the CDR3: TGTGCCAGCAGGCCAGGGGGCCAAGAGACCCAGTACTTC. Protein product: CASRPGGQETQYF. Using reference TRBV7-6 and TRBJ2-5 for the parts outside the CDR3, the full variable domain is GAGVSQSPRYKVTKRGQDVALRCDPISGHVSLYWYRQALGQGPEFLTYFNYEAQQDKSGLPNDRFSAERPEGSISTLTIQRTEQRDSAMYRCASRPGGQETQYFGPGTRLLVL.

The V and J genes are TRBV4-2 and TRBJ1-2, with 7 bases matching TRBD1. The ends lost 3 bases at V and 3 bases at J; junction bases unmatched: 7. The germline gives CDR1 LGHNA, CDR2 YNFKEQ. This CDR3 spans 15 amino acids. CDR3 sequence (DNA): TGTGCCAGCAGCCAGAGTACAGGGGATGACTATGGCTACACCTTC. Protein: CASSQSTGDDYGYTF.

The chain recombines TRBV9 with TRBJ2-1; D is undetermined. Trimming took off 3 bases at V and 9 bases at J, with 4 bases between the two ends. CDR3 length equals 10 residues. Germline V gene lookup returns CDR1 SGDLS and CDR2 YYNGEE. CDR3 protein: CASSAGEQFF. For the CDR3, the DNA is TGTGCCAGCAGCGCCGGTGAGCAGTTCTTC.

This rearrangement joins TRBV6-1 to TRBJ1-3, with a weak D call TRBD1 (5 bases). The CDR3 is 15 residues long. Germline V gives CDR1 MNHNS, CDR2 SASEGT. Between the trimmed V and J ends, which lost 8 bases and 0 bases, there was a span of 14 bases. CDR3 in amino acids: CASRGEVYSGNTIYF. The CDR3, as DNA: TGTGCCAGCCGGGGGGAGGTCTACTCTGGAAACACCATATATTTT.

This clone turned up a few times. The chain combines TRBV5-8 with TRBJ2-4; 11 bases are a match to TRBD1. Unmatched junction bases numbered 11, after V lost 6 bases and J lost 6 bases. The CDR3 has 16 amino acids. Germline CDR1 SGHTS, CDR2 YDEGEE. CDR3 region: CASTLPGQGVGNIQYF. In nucleotides, the CDR3 is TGTGCCAGCACCCTACCGGGACAGGGGGTTGGAAACATTCAGTACTTC.

The rearrangement uses TRBV19 and TRBJ1-2, with TRBD1 identical over 7 bases. Germline assignment: CDR1 LNHDA and CDR2 SQIVND (reference sequence). The CDR3 is 13 amino acids. J was trimmed by 7 bases and V by 2 bases; bases with no gene match: 4. The CDR3 DNA reads as TGTGCCAGTAGTATACTACAGGGGATTGGCTACACCTTC. Translation: CASSILQGIGYTF.

The chain recombines TRBV28 with TRBJ1-4; 10 positions match TRBD1. The CDR3 spans 17 residues. V shed 1 base and J 10 bases; nucleotides not matched to a gene: 12. CDR1 and CDR2 from the germline V gene are MDHEN and SYDVKM. The CDR3 DNA is TGTGCCAGCAGTTTATCGACGCCGGGACAGGGGAGACGAAAACTGTTTTTT. It translates to CASSLSTPGQGRRKLFF.

This clone came up once. The rearrangement uses TRBV30 and TRBJ2-5, with a weak D call TRBD1 (5 bases). V was cut by 2 bases and J by 2 bases, with 9 bases left in between. The CDR3 covers 13 residues. Germline V gene lookup returns CDR1 GTSNPN and CDR2 SVGIG (reference sequence). In nucleotides, the CDR3 is TGTGCCTGGAGTCGGCAGGGTCAAGAGACCCAGTACTTC. This translates into CAWSRQGQETQYF.

The rearrangement joins TRBV4-2 to TRBJ1-4, with D maybe TRBD1 (5 bases). V was pared by 2 bases and J by 5 bases, with 24 bases between. There are 19 residues in the CDR3. Per the germline V gene, CDR1 is LGHNA and CDR2 is YNFKEQ. The CDR3 DNA reads as TGTGCCAGCAGCCAAAAGGGAGGCGAATCGGGACCTTCGAATGAAAAACTGTTTTTT. Its protein product is CASSQKGGESGPSNEKLFF.

This chain joins TRBV6-5 and TRBJ2-7; 11 bases align to TRBD1. The CDR3 runs 14 residues. Per the germline V gene, CDR1 is MNHEY and CDR2 is SVGAGI. The trim removed 4 bases at V and 6 bases at J, leaving 5 bases unmatched. The CDR3: CASSFGQGAAEQYV. DNA for the CDR3: TGTGCCAGCAGTTTTGGACAGGGGGCTGCCGAGCAGTACGTC.

In its sample, this clone was seen a few times. The rearrangement joins TRBV19 to TRBJ2-1, with 13 bases identical to TRBD2. Looked up from germline, CDR1 is LNHDA and CDR2 is SQIVND (reference sequence). The V and J ends lost 5 bases and 8 bases, in that order; junction bases with no gene match: 9. The CDR3 is made up of 16 amino acids. The CDR3 coding sequence is TGTGCCAGTAGTGTCAGACTAGCGGGGGGTGGCGATGAGCAGTTCTTC. Its protein is CASSVRLAGGGDEQFF. The full variable domain, rest sourced from reference TRBV19 and TRBJ2-1, is DGGITQSPKYLFRKEGQNVTLSCEQNLNHDAMYWYRQDPGQGLRLIYYSQIVNDFQKGDIAEGYSVSREKKESFPLTVTSAQKNPTAFYLCASSVRLAGGGDEQFFGPGTRLTVL.

This chain joins TRBV2 and TRBJ2-3; 7 nucleotides align to TRBD1. CDR3 size: 13 residues. The germline CDR1 and CDR2 sequences are SNHLY and FYNNEI. Trimming at V came to 5 bases and at J to 5 bases, leaving 4 bases not matched to a gene. CDR3 in DNA: TGTGCCAGCAGTCGGGCAGGGGGAGATACGCAGTATTTT. Translated: CASSRAGGDTQYF. The full variable domain, with the rest looked up from reference TRBV2 and TRBJ2-3, is EPEVTQTPSHQVTQMGQEVILRCVPISNHLYFYWYRQILGQKVEFLVSFYNNEISEKSEIFDDQFSVERPDGSNFTLKIRSTKLEDSAMYFCASSRAGGDTQYFGPGTRLTVL.

This clone was counted a few times. The J gene is TRBJ2-7, the V gene TRBV28; weak D call: TRBD2 (5 bases). CDR3 length: 11 amino acids. Trimming stripped 10 bases from V and 3 bases from J, with 10 bases between. The germline CDR1 and CDR2 sequences are MDHEN and SYDVKM. The CDR3 region is CATTRDYEQYV. CDR3 coding DNA: TGTGCCACTACTAGAGACTACGAGCAGTACGTC.

The chain carries TRBV7-2 and TRBJ2-5; D is uncertain. The CDR3 covers 14 residues. Trimming removed 5 bases from V and 1 base from J, with 11 bases in between. The germline V gene has CDR1 SGHTA and CDR2 FQGNSA. In DNA, the CDR3 is TGTGCCAGCAGCGTGGATGCGGTCCAAGAGACCCAGTACTTC. It translates to CASSVDAVQETQYF.

The gene calls are TRBV6-5 and TRBJ1-6; TRBD1 might be the D (5 bases). The CDR3 is 15 residues long. Germline V gene sequence: CDR1 MNHEY, CDR2 SVGAGI. Trimming removed 5 bases at V and 9 bases at J, with 17 bases between. CDR3 bases: TGTGCCAGCAGTGTTAGTGAAGGGGTCCGTTCACCCCTCCACTTT. Its protein product is CASSVSEGVRSPLHF.

The chain couples TRBV27 to TRBJ2-5; possibly TRBD1 for D (6 bases). CDR3 size: 12 residues. Trimming cost V 3 bases and J 13 bases, with 15 bases left between them. CDR1 is MNHEY and CDR2 is SMNVEV in the germline V gene (reference sequence). In nucleotides, the CDR3 is TGTGCCAGCAGTTTCCGTCAGGGGCCCCCGTACTTC. This translates into CASSFRQGPPYF.

V and J are TRBV5-1 and TRBJ2-3, with D possibly being TRBD1 (5 bases). Germline assignment: CDR1 SGHRS and CDR2 YFSETQ. CDR3 length: 14 residues. V was cut by 4 bases and J by 1 base, with 10 bases left in between. CDR3 residues: CASSRQTGTDTQYF. CDR3 DNA sequence: TGCGCCAGCAGCCGCCAGACAGGCACAGATACGCAGTATTTT.

V is TRBV18 and J is TRBJ1-2; TRBD1 aligns across 7 bases. The V segment lost 4 bases and the J segment 5 bases; nucleotides outside the gene matches: 10. Germline V gene sequence: CDR1 KGHSH, CDR2 LQKENI. The CDR3 is 15 residues long. The CDR3 sequence: CASSLTTGSSYGYTF. The CDR3 DNA sequence: TGTGCCAGCTCACTAACGACAGGGTCGTCATATGGCTACACCTTC.

The J gene is TRBJ2-1, the V gene TRBV19; no reliable D call. This CDR3 has 14 amino acids. CDR1 and CDR2 from the germline V gene are LNHDA and SQIVND (reference sequence). V shed 6 bases and J shed 4 bases, with 13 bases lying between them. The CDR3 DNA reads as TGTGCCAGTAGGAATTTGACACCTTACAATGAGCAGTTCTTC. Its protein product is CASRNLTPYNEQFF. The complete variable domain, with remaining parts taken from reference TRBV19 and TRBJ2-1, reads DGGITQSPKYLFRKEGQNVTLSCEQNLNHDAMYWYRQDPGQGLRLIYYSQIVNDFQKGDIAEGYSVSREKKESFPLTVTSAQKNPTAFYLCASRNLTPYNEQFFGPGTRLTVL.

This rearrangement joins TRBV6-1 to TRBJ2-7, with no clear D. Germline CDR1 is MNHNS and CDR2 is SASEGT. The ends were cut back, 3 bases at V and 6 bases at J, with 12 bases in the middle. The CDR3 extends over 13 amino acids. The CDR3 DNA reads TGTGCCAGCAGTGACACCCTCGGCGGCGAGCAGTACGTC. Translating gives CASSDTLGGEQYV.